Shown below are 14 T cell receptor beta chains from a single sample sequenced in a study of blood T cell repertoires in COVID-19. Using immunoSEQ multiplex PCR, the repertoire was profiled, and TCRdb retains in-frame clones only, with some absent. The sample yields 150,000 or so clones, roughly 86% seen once. The source material was peripheral blood. Receptors were obtained from a woman aged 70-85 years with COVID-19, enrolled during active disease.

This chain links TRBV7-8 with TRBJ2-1; D might be TRBD1 (5 bases). Trimming shortened V by 0 bases and J by 5 bases, and 8 bases separated the two germline ends. Germline V gene data show CDR1 as SGHVS and CDR2 as FQNEAQ. The CDR3 covers 14 residues. As DNA, the CDR3 is TGTGCCAGCAGCTTAGCAGGGGATAACAATGAGCAGTTCTTC. Its protein product is CASSLAGDNNEQFF.

This chain joins TRBV9 and TRBJ1-1; unclear D gene. The CDR3 runs to 16 residues. Trimming removed 0 bases from V and 3 bases from J, with 15 bases in between. Germline lookup yields CDR1 SGDLS and CDR2 YYNGEE. CDR3 nucleotide sequence: TGTGCCAGCAGCGTAGCGGGGTTTAGAGGGTACACTGAAGCTTTCTTT. Protein product: CASSVAGFRGYTEAFF.

The rearrangement links TRBV28 to TRBJ1-2; 10 positions match TRBD1. The CDR3 loop spans 15 amino acids. In germline, CDR1 is MDHEN, CDR2 SYDVKM. The V segment lost 3 bases and the J segment 3 bases; nucleotides outside the gene matches: 4. The DNA of the CDR3 is TGTGCCAGCAGTTTCATCGGGACAGGGGACTATGGCTACACCTTC. Translating it yields CASSFIGTGDYGYTF.

The chain combines TRBV28 with TRBJ1-5, with D unresolved. The V gene's germline CDR1 is MDHEN and CDR2 SYDVKM. Trimming left V 3 bases short and J 5 bases short, with 14 bases between. The CDR3 contains 15 residues. The CDR3, as DNA: TGTGCCAGCAGTTTCAGCGGAGGCCGTTATCAGCCCCAGCATTTT. Residues: CASSFSGGRYQPQHF.

The rearrangement links TRBV7-2 to TRBJ2-7, with TRBD2 matching over 12 bases. This CDR3 has 15 residues. V was clipped by 5 bases and J by 0 bases; unmatched bases: 2. Germline values: CDR1 SGHTA, CDR2 FQGNSA. CDR3 DNA: TGTGCCAGCAGCGTGACTAGCGGGGGCTCCTACGAGCAGTACTTC. This codes for CASSVTSGGSYEQYF.

Points on this clone: The junction departs from the called germline gene at one end, perhaps through a read error. Additional DNA sequences in this sample encode the identical CDR3. This sequence joins TRBV29-1 and TRBJ2-5; 8 bases map to TRBD2. The CDR3 sequence is 14 residues long. Germline loops: CDR1 SQVTM, CDR2 ANQGSEA. The CDR3 DNA follows: TGCCGCGTGGGGGGCCCGGGGGGGGGCGAGACCCAGTACTTC. This gives the protein CRVGGPGGGETQYF.

The rearrangement uses TRBV15 and TRBJ2-3, with a tentative D call TRBD1 (6 bases). The CDR3 has 16 residues. Germline assignment: CDR1 LNHNV and CDR2 YYDKDF (reference sequence). Trimming cost V 5 bases and J 3 bases, with 18 bases left between them. DNA for the CDR3: TGTGCCACCAGCCTAGGCAGGGGTCTTTGGACAGATACGCAGTATTTT. Protein product: CATSLGRGLWTDTQYF.

On this clone itself: The sample contains more than one DNA sequence encoding this CDR3. Written as DNA, the CDR3 is TGTGCCTGGAGTGTACGAGCTAACTATGGCTACACCTTC. This sequence encodes CAWSVRANYGYTF. The J gene is TRBJ1-2, the V gene TRBV30; no clear D. Germline CDR1 is GTSNPN and CDR2 is SVGIG (reference sequence). The CDR3 totals 13 residues. The V and J ends lost 0 bases and 0 bases respectively, with 5 bases between them.

The genes are TRBV3-1 (or the pseudogene TRBV3-2) and TRBJ2-5; 8 bases are shared with TRBD1. Germline CDR1 LGHDT, CDR2 YNNKEL (reference sequence). Trimming removed 6 bases from V and 5 bases from J; junction bases left unmatched: 11. CDR3 length equals 15 residues. DNA for the CDR3: TGTGCCAGCAGACCCTCCGGACAGGGAGCGGAGACCCAGTACTTC. Encoded protein: CASRPSGQGAETQYF.

The J gene is TRBJ1-6, the V gene TRBV5-1; D is uncertain. The CDR3 totals 13 residues. Germline loops: CDR1 SGHRS, CDR2 YFSETQ. Trimming cost V 2 bases and J 8 bases, with 8 bases left between them. CDR3 coding DNA: TGCGCCAGCAGCTTAACAGCGGATTCACCCCTCCACTTT. This codes for CASSLTADSPLHF.

This clone showed up just a few times. The rearrangement joins TRBV3-1 (or the pseudogene TRBV3-2) to TRBJ2-3; TRBD2 matches 7 bases. CDR3 length equals 15 residues. Germline CDR1 LGHDT, CDR2 YNNKEL (reference sequence). Unmatched junction bases numbered 6, after V lost 1 base and J lost 5 bases. The CDR3 DNA is TGTGCCAGCAGCCAAGGAAACGGCGGGGGAGATACGCAGTATTTT. Protein sequence: CASSQGNGGGDTQYF.

The rearrangement uses TRBV12-3 or TRBV12-4 and TRBJ2-2, with D perhaps matching TRBD2 (6 bases). This CDR3 has 13 amino acids. Trimming took off 5 bases at V and 7 bases at J, with 11 bases between the two ends. CDR3 loop: CASSARRGGELFF. The CDR3 nucleotides read TGTGCCAGCAGTGCGAGGCGGGGCGGGGAGCTGTTTTTT.

V gene TRBV30 combines with J gene TRBJ1-1, with D tentatively TRBD1 (5 bases). The CDR3 is 15 amino acids. The V end was cut by 5 bases, the J end by 3 bases, with 19 bases between. The germline V gene encodes CDR1 GTSNPN and CDR2 SVGIG (reference sequence). The CDR3 here is CAWRTRVLSDTEAFF. The CDR3, as DNA: TGTGCCTGGCGAACCAGGGTATTATCGGACACTGAAGCTTTCTTT.

The chain has TRBV6-5 and TRBJ1-5, with TRBD1 as a possible D gene (6 bases). In germline, CDR1 is MNHEY, CDR2 SVGAGI. This CDR3 region has 14 residues. V shed 4 bases and J shed 6 bases, with 13 bases lying between them. As DNA, the CDR3 is TGTGCCAGCAGTTTCCGACAGGCCGCTCAGCCCCAGCATTTT. This sequence encodes CASSFRQAAQPQHF.